The TCR beta chain under discussion was sequenced for a study of blood T cell repertoires in COVID-19. Overall study context: From the United States, Italy and Spain came samples of acute and convalescent COVID-19. T cells, B-cell-depleted T cells, or PBMCs supplied cDNA or gDNA.

The CDR3 spans 15 residues. V was clipped by 3 bases and J by 9 bases; unmatched bases: 7. The germline V gene encodes CDR1 SGHRS and CDR2 YFSETQ. Original analysis: The authors estimated nucleated cell counts from reference gene primer amplification. Sequencing used immunoSEQ multiplex PCR; TCRdb keeps in-frame clones, though not all of them. V, J and clone size are those of that table, while D and trimming were read from the DNA. The sample has fewer than 60,000 clones, roughly four fifths seen once. Seattle's cohort entered during active infection and was followed longitudinally. This sequence was found in a woman aged 80 or over with COVID-19, enrolled during active disease. The rearrangement links TRBV5-1 to TRBJ1-6; 9 bases align to TRBD1. Input material: peripheral blood. CDR3 nucleotides: TGCGCCAGCAGCTCTTCCGGGACAGGGTCTTCACCCCTCCACTTT. Its protein is CASSSSGTGSSPLHF.